This TCR beta chain was identified during a study of cytomegalovirus exposure and HLA in healthy donors. Broader study findings: Several of the most significant clusters appeared linked to common viral pathogens, based on a later analysis. An analysis that came later showed most CMV-associated TCR beta chains appearing HLA-restricted. Immune exposure was documented only through CMV serostatus.

V shed 3 bases and J shed 0 bases, with 9 bases lying between them. This CDR3 region has 14 residues. Germline CDR1 reads SGHRS; CDR2 reads YFSETQ. On this clone: Its antigen is currently unknown.

Primers included in the PCR were 60 Vbeta and 13 Jbeta primers. Assay used: immunoSEQ multiplex PCR; TCRdb lists only in-frame clones, some missing. Altogether 310,000 or so clones are present, over 85% being singletons, with the ten largest covering about 2%. This receptor was identified in a woman younger than 30 in good health and CMV-seronegative. What was sequenced was PBMCs. V usage is TRBV5-1 and J usage is TRBJ1-1, with D possibly matching TRBD1 (5 bases). The CDR3: CASSWTNLNTEAFF. In DNA form, the CDR3 reads TGCGCCAGCAGCTGGACAAACTTGAACACTGAAGCTTTCTTT. Using reference TRBV5-1 and TRBJ1-1 for the parts outside the CDR3, the full variable domain is KAGVTQTPRYLIKTRGQQVTLSCSPISGHRSVSWYQQTPGQGLQFLFEYFSETQRNKGNFPGRFSGRQFSNSRSEMNVSTLELGDSALYLCASSWTNLNTEAFFGQGTRLTVV.